The 3 T cell receptor beta chains below come from one sample, sequenced in a study of control samples from healthy donors and cancer patients. Data came from immunoSEQ multiplex PCR; TCRdb stores just in-frame clones and leaves some out. The sample holds roughly 190,000 clones, approximately 90% seen once. Material for sequencing was blood. These receptors all stem from a man under 40 in good health.

The V call is TRBV3-1 (or the pseudogene TRBV3-2), the J call TRBJ2-7, with a possible D match to TRBD2 (6 bases). CDR3 length: 14 residues. Germline V gene sequence: CDR1 LGHDT, CDR2 YNNKEL (reference sequence). Trimming took off 1 base at V and 6 bases at J, with 13 bases between the two ends. The CDR3 spells CASSQGLATPEQYF. CDR3 bases: TGTGCCAGCAGCCAAGGCCTAGCGACCCCCGAGCAGTACTTC.

This clone was seen more than once but under ten times. The chain is built from TRBV20-1 and TRBJ1-4, with D hard to call. V gave up 6 bases and J gave up 10 bases, with 12 bases separating them. The CDR3 runs to 11 residues. Per the germline V gene, CDR1 is DFQATT and CDR2 is SNEGSKA (reference sequence). The CDR3 here is CSAPEEGKLFF. CDR3 sequence (DNA): TGCAGTGCCCCTGAGGAGGGAAAACTGTTTTTT.

The chain uses TRBV7-9 and TRBJ2-7; 10 nucleotides align to TRBD2. The CDR3 is made up of 15 amino acids. J lost 5 bases, V lost 4 bases, and 8 bases had no gene match. Germline CDR1 reads SEHNR; CDR2 reads FQNEAQ (reference sequence). In DNA form, the CDR3 reads TGTGCCAGCAGCTCCCGTAGCGGGGGGCCCGACGAGCAGTACTTC. Its translation: CASSSRSGGPDEQYF.